This T cell receptor (beta chain) was found in a study of post-analysis software for immune sequencing data. Whole-study context: The disease courses spanned relapsing-remitting, secondary progressive and progressive-relapsing forms of multiple sclerosis. The study, taken as a whole, reports: By F measure, strong co-clustering occurred among samples prepared in the same batch. With TRBV5-6, TRBV5-1 and TRBV20-1 included, about five TRBV segments were more frequent in patients than in controls. Comparison with controls showed significantly lower normalized Chao1 diversity in multiple sclerosis patients.

CDR1 is SGHAT and CDR2 is FQNNGV in the germline V gene. Trimming removed 3 bases from V and 4 bases from J; junction bases left unmatched: 5. This CDR3 has 17 amino acids. Carried by the TCR beta cDNA libraries were unique molecular identifiers. A population of about 0.95 to 11 million T cells gave rise to roughly 0.5 million cDNA molecules. TCRdb re-called the PCR reads through MiXCR, storing one row per CDR3 protein. The top ten clones hold roughly 1.8% of a sample with 450,000 to 700,000 distinct CDR3 sequences, 44% of them seen once. With regard to this clonotype: Its matching antigen is unknown.

The rearrangement links TRBV11-2 to TRBJ2-1; TRBD2 agrees at 14 bases. The receptor was isolated from a girl aged 5 to 17 with multiple sclerosis. The sequenced material came from blood. DNA of the CDR3: TGTGCCAGCAGCTTTTGGACTAGCGGGGGGATTTACAATGAGCAGTTCTTC. Its translation: CASSFWTSGGIYNEQFF.